A single sample gave rise to the 5 T cell receptor beta chains below, sequenced in a study of response to subunit inactivated influenza vaccine. TCRdb called the RT-PCR reads again in MiXCR, with one record for every CDR3 protein. The sample holds around 540,000 distinct CDR3 sequences, about 12% seen once. The sample in question was PBMCs from blood, obtained on the day of vaccination. These receptors were taken from a man in his forties or fifties who received an inactivated influenza vaccine.

This clonotype was seen repeatedly, ten times or more. The chain combines TRBV29-1 with TRBJ2-7; weak D call: TRBD2 (6 bases). The CDR3 totals 13 residues. V dropped 4 bases and J dropped 3 bases, with 13 bases sitting between them. Germline CDR1 and CDR2: SQVTM and ANQGSEA. CDR3 in amino acids: CSVARDSHYEQYF. The CDR3 DNA follows: TGCAGCGTTGCTCGGGACTCCCACTACGAGCAGTACTTC.

This clonotype came up many times. The rearrangement uses TRBV5-1 and TRBJ1-1; TRBD1 aligns across 7 bases. With V trimmed by 4 bases and J by 5 bases, 5 bases remained unmatched. The CDR3 spans 13 residues. Germline-derived CDR1 and CDR2 are SGHRS and YFSETQ. CDR3 region: CASSQTGRTEAFF. CDR3 in DNA: TGCGCCAGCAGCCAGACAGGGCGAACTGAAGCTTTCTTT. Based on the CDR3 plus reference TRBV5-1 and TRBJ1-1, the full variable domain is KAGVTQTPRYLIKTRGQQVTLSCSPISGHRSVSWYQQTPGQGLQFLFEYFSETQRNKGNFPGRFSGRQFSNSRSEMNVSTLELGDSALYLCASSQTGRTEAFFGQGTRLTVV.

Many counts were recorded for this clonotype. The V call is TRBV7-8, the J call TRBJ1-4, with D maybe TRBD1 (6 bases). Germline-derived CDR1 and CDR2 are SGHVS and FQNEAQ. The V and J ends lost 2 bases and 7 bases respectively, with 14 bases between them. The CDR3 is 15 amino acids. This CDR3 is CASSLTDSSIEKLFF. The CDR3 bases are TGTGCCAGCAGCTTAACGGACAGCTCAATTGAAAAACTGTTTTTT.

V usage is TRBV20-1 and J usage is TRBJ2-1; 10 positions match TRBD2. This CDR3 is built from 14 residues. Germline lookup yields CDR1 DFQATT and CDR2 SNEGSKA (reference sequence). V was pared by 1 base and J by 10 bases, with 7 bases of the junction left unmatched. This CDR3 reads CSARGFSGGTEQFF. In DNA form, the CDR3 reads TGCAGTGCTAGAGGGTTTAGCGGGGGGACCGAGCAGTTCTTC.

The chain recombines TRBV12-3 or TRBV12-4 with TRBJ2-5, with D uncertain. The V end was cut by 7 bases, the J end by 1 base, with 10 bases between. The CDR3 loop spans 13 amino acids. The chain's CDR3 is CASTVSLQETQYF. DNA of the CDR3: TGTGCCAGCACGGTTAGCCTCCAAGAGACCCAGTACTTC.